The 17 T cell receptor beta chains below were found in one sample sequenced in a study of HIV-infected patients and healthy controls (dated by TCRdb to the mid-2010s). Libraries were prepared through 5' RACE. The run used an Illumina MiSeq. Using SuperScript III with primers targeting the alpha and beta constant regions, 500 to 550 ng of RNA was reverse transcribed. Separate libraries for the alpha and beta chains were generated through chain-specific third strand synthesis that incorporated multiplexing indices. TCRdb passed the public sequencing reads through fastp at Q25 and MiXCR, retaining productive beta sequences. Every entry covers one CDR3 protein and lists the most common genes and DNA from its rows. The sample yields roughly 20,000 distinct CDR3 sequences; roughly an eighth were counted once. The leading ten clones occupy over 8.5% of the sample. Whole blood was used without fractionating the cells, so the repertoire represented all peripheral T cells without sorting.

Sequencing was performed on blood. The receptors were sampled from an adult in good health.

This clonotype occurred a few times. This chain links TRBV6-1 with TRBJ2-2; D gene uncertain. Trimming took off 5 bases at V and 4 bases at J, with 11 bases between the two ends. Germline loops: CDR1 MNHNS, CDR2 SASEGT. The CDR3 has 14 residues. The CDR3 coding sequence is TGTGCCAGCAGTAGGGTCCCGGGCACCGGGGAGCTGTTTTTT. It is translated as CASSRVPGTGELFF.

This clonotype was seen repeatedly, ten times or more. The chain is built from TRBV3-1 and TRBJ1-1, with D tentatively TRBD1 (5 bases). The germline CDR1 and CDR2 sequences are LGHDT and YNNKEL (reference sequence). With 4 bases removed from V and 11 bases from J, the gap between germline ends came to 11 bases. The CDR3 is 11 amino acids. As DNA, the CDR3 is TGTGCCAGCAGCCTCGAGGGGTTGGCTTTCTTT. It is translated as CASSLEGLAFF.

The chain carries TRBV6-2 or TRBV6-3 and TRBJ1-5, with a possible D match to TRBD1 (5 bases). CDR1 MNHEY and CDR2 SVGEGT come from the germline V gene. V was cut by 2 bases and J by 5 bases, with 16 bases left in between. The CDR3 extends over 16 amino acids. This CDR3 is CASSYPGTSGYQPQHF. In nucleotides, the CDR3 is TGTGCCAGCAGTTACCCTGGGACTTCGGGGTATCAGCCCCAGCATTTT.

By sample share, this clonotype is medium-sized. V and J are TRBV4-3 and TRBJ1-2; D remains unclear. Looked up from germline, CDR1 is LGHNA and CDR2 is YSLEER. The CDR3 has 16 residues. The V gene lost 2 bases and the J gene lost 2 bases, with 15 bases spanning the gap. The CDR3 loop reads CASSQYMDGSNYGYTF. The CDR3 nucleotides read TGCGCCAGCAGCCAATATATGGACGGGAGCAACTATGGCTACACCTTC.

The rearrangement joins TRBV5-1 to TRBJ2-7; D is undetermined. CDR3 length: 13 residues. Germline CDR1 reads SGHRS; CDR2 reads YFSETQ. Trimming took off 4 bases at V and 2 bases at J, with 10 bases between the two ends. CDR3 region: CASSIRETYEQYF. In DNA form, the CDR3 reads TGCGCCAGCAGCATAAGAGAGACCTACGAGCAGTACTTC.

This clonotype has more than one count but fewer than ten. V and J are TRBV11-2 and TRBJ2-3; 15 positions match TRBD2. Looked up from germline, CDR1 is SGHAT and CDR2 is FQNNGV. This CDR3 region has 19 residues. With 4 bases clipped from V and 1 base from J, the junction kept 9 bases outside the gene matches. CDR3 in DNA: TGTGCCAGCAGCTCGCGAGGGACTAGCGGGGGGATTGGCACAGATACGCAGTATTTT. Protein sequence: CASSSRGTSGGIGTDTQYF.

This clonotype was seen repeatedly, ten times or more. The CDR3 region is CASSPRQGVRIQYF. The CDR3 DNA follows: TGTGCCAGCAGTCCTAGACAGGGGGTACGCATTCAGTACTTC. This chain connects TRBV28 to TRBJ2-4; TRBD1 agrees at 9 bases. The CDR3 has 14 amino acids. Germline V gene lookup returns CDR1 MDHEN and CDR2 SYDVKM. J lost 9 bases, V lost 5 bases, and 8 bases had no gene match.

This chain links TRBV12-3 or TRBV12-4 with TRBJ1-6, with 7 bases aligning to TRBD1. This CDR3 comprises 16 residues. The V and J ends lost 5 bases and 8 bases, in that order; junction bases with no gene match: 12. The CDR3: CASSPYRGGAYSPLHF. The CDR3 coding sequence is TGTGCCAGCAGTCCATACCGAGGGGGCGCATATTCACCCCTCCACTTT.

At least ten counts were recorded for this clonotype. This chain uses TRBV20-1 with TRBJ1-6; no clear D gene. CDR3 length equals 15 residues. Germline CDR1 DFQATT, CDR2 SNEGSKA (reference sequence). Trimming left V 6 bases short and J 0 bases short, with 12 bases between. Here the CDR3 reads CSARSVSSYNSPLHF. The CDR3 DNA sequence: TGCAGTGCACGCAGTGTGAGCTCCTATAATTCACCCCTCCACTTT.

The rearrangement uses TRBV6-1 and TRBJ2-7, with 9 nucleotides matching TRBD1. Germline CDR1 and CDR2: MNHNS and SASEGT. V trimming: 6 bases; J trimming: 5 bases; junction bases outside the gene matches: 8. The CDR3 contains 14 residues. The CDR3 protein is CASSLDRGRNEQYF. The CDR3 nucleotides read TGTGCCAGCAGCTTGGACAGGGGAAGGAACGAGCAGTACTTC.

This sequence joins TRBV5-8 and TRBJ2-5; 10 nucleotides line up with TRBD2. Trimming cost V 4 bases and J 0 bases; bases outside gene matches: 9. The CDR3 contains 17 residues. CDR1 is SGHTS and CDR2 is YDEGEE in the germline V gene. CDR3 nucleotide sequence: TGTGCCAGCAGCCCTTGGATGGGACTAGCGAACCAAGAGACCCAGTACTTC. This translates into CASSPWMGLANQETQYF.

The sample holds a few counts of this clonotype. The genes are TRBV6-5 and TRBJ1-1; D uncertain. V lost 8 bases and J 0 bases, leaving 13 bases between the germline ends. The CDR3 covers 14 residues. Germline V gene data show CDR1 as MNHEY and CDR2 as SVGAGI. DNA for the CDR3: TGTGCCAGCTTCAAGGGAGGAATGAACACTGAAGCTTTCTTT. Its translation is CASFKGGMNTEAFF.

This clonotype ranks as medium-sized. The chain combines TRBV7-2 with TRBJ2-3, with 10 positions matching TRBD1. CDR3 size: 14 residues. Germline V gives CDR1 SGHTA, CDR2 FQGNSA. Germline trimming cut 5 bases from V and 3 bases from J; bases unmatched to any gene: 2. The CDR3 is CASSGQGGTDTQYF. DNA for the CDR3: TGTGCCAGCAGCGGACAGGGGGGTACAGATACGCAGTATTTT.

This clonotype has more than one count but fewer than ten. The chain combines TRBV2 with TRBJ1-1; no reliable D call. This CDR3 region has 13 residues. The ends were cut back, 2 bases at V and 1 base at J, with 5 bases in the middle. Germline CDR1 reads SNHLY; CDR2 reads FYNNEI. CDR3: CASSEQANTEAFF. Written as DNA, the CDR3 is TGTGCCAGCAGTGAACAGGCGAACACTGAAGCTTTCTTT.

By share, this clonotype counts as medium-sized. This sequence joins TRBV9 and TRBJ1-3; 7 positions agree with TRBD1. This CDR3 contains 21 residues. The ends lost 3 bases at V and 4 bases at J; junction bases unmatched: 25. The germline gives CDR1 SGDLS, CDR2 YYNGEE. CDR3 DNA sequence: TGTGCCAGCAGCGCCCACTTCTATGAGAGCCCCACGACAGGGTCCGGAAACACCATATATTTT. It codes for CASSAHFYESPTTGSGNTIYF.

This clonotype was counted only a few times. The rearrangement joins TRBV24-1 to TRBJ2-1, with D uncertain. The germline V gene encodes CDR1 KGHDR and CDR2 SFDVKD. Trimming removed 7 bases at V and 10 bases at J, with 19 bases between. The CDR3 has 14 residues. The CDR3 nucleotides read TGTGCCACCAGGCCTAACTGGGGTCTAGGCGAGCAGTTCTTC. Translation gives CATRPNWGLGEQFF.

This clonotype has ten or more counts. The gene calls are TRBV29-1 and TRBJ1-1, with D unclear. The CDR3 runs to 13 residues. Germline V CDR1 and CDR2: SQVTM, ANQGSEA. V shed 5 bases and J shed 0 bases, with 10 bases lying between them. The CDR3 loop reads CSVSPYLNTEAFF. CDR3 nucleotide sequence: TGCAGCGTTTCCCCTTACTTGAACACTGAAGCTTTCTTT. The whole variable domain, filled in from reference TRBV29-1 and TRBJ1-1, reads SAVISQKPSRDICQRGTSLTIQCQVDSQVTMMFWYRQQPGQSLTLIATANQGSEATYESGFVIDKFPISRPNLTFSTLTVSNMSPEDSSIYLCSVSPYLNTEAFFGQGTRLTVV.